The 5 T cell receptor beta chains in this list originate from one sample, sequenced in a study of T cells in localized non-small cell lung cancer. Libraries were prepared by immunoSEQ multiplex PCR; TCRdb keeps only in-frame clonotypes and omits some of them. In the table there are 28,000 or so clones, around 90% of which are singletons. The source material was peripheral blood, sampled before any cancer treatment. The source of these receptors is an older female donor with stage II squamous cell lung carcinoma.

This chain joins TRBV5-4 and TRBJ2-7, with 13 bases identical to TRBD2. The CDR3 totals 16 residues. Germline CDR1 and CDR2: SGHNT and YYREEE (reference sequence). V lost 4 bases, J lost 2 bases, and 6 bases stayed unmatched. Here the CDR3 DNA reads TGTGCCAGCAGCCCTTACGGGACTAGCGGGGCCTACGAGCAGTACTTC. It specifies CASSPYGTSGAYEQYF.

This clone was counted once. V and J are TRBV6-5 and TRBJ1-4; D is perhaps TRBD1 (5 bases). Deletions cut 6 bases from V and 3 bases from J, with 11 bases between. The CDR3 extends over 14 amino acids. The germline CDR1 and CDR2 sequences are MNHEY and SVGAGI. CDR3 protein: CASREGFANEKLFF. The CDR3 DNA reads as TGTGCCAGCAGAGAGGGGTTTGCTAATGAAAAACTGTTTTTT.

The chain uses TRBV2 and TRBJ2-3; TRBD1 is a possible D gene (6 bases). There are 16 residues in the CDR3. V was trimmed by 4 bases and J by 4 bases, leaving 18 bases between them. Germline V lookup: CDR1 SNHLY, CDR2 FYNNEI. As DNA, the CDR3 is TGTGCCAGCAGTGTAGAGCAGGGGAGCGGTTCAGATACGCAGTATTTT. It specifies CASSVEQGSGSDTQYF.

A single count supports this clone. The gene calls are TRBV19 and TRBJ2-5; D gene ambiguous. Germline values: CDR1 LNHDA, CDR2 SQIVND (reference sequence). This CDR3 is 13 amino acids long. V was pared by 4 bases and J by 5 bases, with 11 bases between. CDR3 DNA sequence: TGTGCCAGTAGTAGGGAAGGGTGGGAGACCCAGTACTTC. It encodes CASSREGWETQYF.

The gene calls are TRBV5-1 and TRBJ1-1; a possible D gene is TRBD1 (5 bases). The CDR3 has 15 amino acids. The V gene's germline CDR1 is SGHRS and CDR2 YFSETQ. V lost 0 bases to trimming and J lost 5 bases, with 14 bases between them. For the CDR3, the DNA is TGCGCCAGCAGCTTGGGGGCAGGGAGCGGTACTGAAGCTTTCTTT. It yields the protein CASSLGAGSGTEAFF.